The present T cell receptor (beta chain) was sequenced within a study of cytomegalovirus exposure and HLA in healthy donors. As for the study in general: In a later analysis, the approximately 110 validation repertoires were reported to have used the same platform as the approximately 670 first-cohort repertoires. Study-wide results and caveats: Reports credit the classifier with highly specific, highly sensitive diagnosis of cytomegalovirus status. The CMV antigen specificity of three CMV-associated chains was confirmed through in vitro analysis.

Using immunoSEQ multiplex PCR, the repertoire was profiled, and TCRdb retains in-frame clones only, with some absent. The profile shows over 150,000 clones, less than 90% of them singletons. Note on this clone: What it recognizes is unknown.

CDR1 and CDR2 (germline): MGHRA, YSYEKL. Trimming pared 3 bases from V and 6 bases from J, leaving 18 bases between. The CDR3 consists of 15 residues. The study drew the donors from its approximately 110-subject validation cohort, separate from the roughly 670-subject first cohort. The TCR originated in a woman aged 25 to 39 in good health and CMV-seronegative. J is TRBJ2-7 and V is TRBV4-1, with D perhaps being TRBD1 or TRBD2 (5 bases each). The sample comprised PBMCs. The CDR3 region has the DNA TGCGCCAGCAGCCAGGGAGACAGTGACATCGGCGAGCAGTACTTC. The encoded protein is CASSQGDSDIGEQYF.